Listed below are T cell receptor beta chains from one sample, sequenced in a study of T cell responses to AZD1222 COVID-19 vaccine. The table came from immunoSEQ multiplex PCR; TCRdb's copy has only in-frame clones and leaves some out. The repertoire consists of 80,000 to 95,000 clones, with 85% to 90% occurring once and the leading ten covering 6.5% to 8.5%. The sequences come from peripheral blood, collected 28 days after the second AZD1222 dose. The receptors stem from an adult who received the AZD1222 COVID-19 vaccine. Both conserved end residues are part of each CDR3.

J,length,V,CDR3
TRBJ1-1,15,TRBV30,CAWSDGTGMGAEAFF
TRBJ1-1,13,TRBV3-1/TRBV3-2,CASSLLLHTEAFF
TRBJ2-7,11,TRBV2,CASSASYEQYF
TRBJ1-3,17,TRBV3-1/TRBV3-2,CASSQDRRGAVGNTIYF
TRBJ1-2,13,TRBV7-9,CASSSTGVGGYTF
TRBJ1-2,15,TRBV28,CASSAPGQAIYGYTF
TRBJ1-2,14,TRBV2,CASSDSISNYGYTF
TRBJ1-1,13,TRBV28,CASGSRMNTEAFF
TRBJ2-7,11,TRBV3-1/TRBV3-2,CASSHGQEQYF
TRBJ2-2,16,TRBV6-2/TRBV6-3,CASSPTSGIATGELFF
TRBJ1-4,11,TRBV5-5,CASSFGEKLFF
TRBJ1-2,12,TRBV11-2,CASSLAAYGYTF
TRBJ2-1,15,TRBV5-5,CASSLRLASYNEQFF
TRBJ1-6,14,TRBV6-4,CASSLTGENSPLHF
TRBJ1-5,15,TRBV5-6,CASSQSGRSNQPQHF
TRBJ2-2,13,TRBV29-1,CSATGLNTGELFF
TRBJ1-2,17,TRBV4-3,CASSQDYRGRTVRGYTF
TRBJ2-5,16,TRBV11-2,CASSQTSGRTQETQYF
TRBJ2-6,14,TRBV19,CASRTGAGANVLTF
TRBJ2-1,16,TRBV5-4,CASSLAATFSYNEQFF
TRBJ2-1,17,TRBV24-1,CATSDSRGTSGNNEQFF
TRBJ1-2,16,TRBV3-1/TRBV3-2,CASSHNTGVRSYGYTF
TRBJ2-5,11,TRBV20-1,CSARGGGTQYF